The subject of this entry is one T cell receptor (beta chain). Its antigen is not identified. The CDR3 extends over 16 amino acids. Per germline, CDR1 LGHNA and CDR2 YNFKEQ. Deletions cut 0 bases from V and 2 bases from J, with 14 bases between. Sequenced by immunoSEQ multiplex PCR; TCRdb stores in-frame clones only, minus some. The sample includes about 24,000 clones, about two thirds of them seen just once. Patients with chemo-refractory metastatic non-small-cell lung cancer received focal radiation plus CTLA-4 blockade with ipilimumab. This entry comes from a study of radiotherapy plus CTLA-4 blockade in lung cancer. About the research overall: Disease control was seen in 30% to 35% of patients, objective responses in around 17%.

Overall study findings and caveats: Researchers report tumor-derived TCR clones expanding in blood after radiotherapy plus ipilimumab. Response, reportedly, was best predicted by interferon-beta along with early blood T cell clone dynamics.

The chain links TRBV4-2 to TRBJ2-7; a weak D match, TRBD2 (5 bases). Source: peripheral blood, taken from a patient treated with radiotherapy plus ipilimumab. The receptor was isolated from a human donor with non-small cell lung cancer whose response to radiotherapy plus ipilimumab could not be evaluated. DNA of the CDR3: TGTGCCAGCAGCCAAGAAGGACTGGTCCCGACCTACGAGCAGTACTTC. Translating it yields CASSQEGLVPTYEQYF.